The 8 T cell receptor beta chains presented below share a single source sample, sequenced in a study of control samples from healthy donors and cancer patients. The method was immunoSEQ multiplex PCR; TCRdb's version includes in-frame clones alone and lacks a portion of them. The sample holds about 140,000 clones, around 85% seen once. The specimen was blood. These receptors originate from a woman in her twenties or thirties in good health.

The genes are TRBV7-9 and TRBJ2-7, with 8 bases identical to TRBD1. Trimming cost V 6 bases and J 11 bases; bases outside gene matches: 18. The CDR3 has 15 amino acids. In germline, CDR1 is SEHNR, CDR2 FQNEAQ (reference sequence). In DNA, the CDR3 is TGTGCCAGCAGGGACACCGGGACAGGCCCCCATAATGAGTACTTC. This codes for CASRDTGTGPHNEYF.

The J gene is TRBJ1-6, the V gene TRBV13, with TRBD1 identical over 8 bases. Germline V gene sequence: CDR1 PRHDT, CDR2 FYEKMQ (reference sequence). The CDR3 length is 15 residues. The V gene end was trimmed by 2 bases and the J gene end by 9 bases; junction bases not matched to a gene: 6. CDR3 in DNA: TGTGCCAGCAGCTTAAGTGGGACAGGCGTTTCACCCCTCCACTTT. As protein: CASSLSGTGVSPLHF. The full variable domain, rest sourced from reference TRBV13 and TRBJ1-6, is AAGVIQSPRHLIKEKRETATLKCYPIPRHDTVYWYQQGPGQDPQFLISFYEKMQSDKGSIPDRFSAQQFSDYHSELNMSSLELGDSALYFCASSLSGTGVSPLHFGNGTRLTVT.

CDR3 sequence reads: CASSPGVVGTEAFF. The CDR3 DNA sequence: TGCGCCAGCAGCCCAGGGGTGGTAGGGACTGAAGCTTTCTTT. V and J are TRBV5-1 and TRBJ1-1; tentatively, D is TRBD1 (6 bases). The germline V gene has CDR1 SGHRS and CDR2 YFSETQ. The CDR3 totals 14 residues. The V end lost 4 bases, the J end lost 5 bases, and 15 bases lay between the germline ends.

The rearrangement uses TRBV6-5 and TRBJ2-1; 10 nucleotides match TRBD2. The germline CDR1 and CDR2 sequences are MNHEY and SVGAGI. V gave up 5 bases and J gave up 7 bases; unmatched junction bases: 8. CDR3 size: 15 residues. In DNA form, the CDR3 reads TGTGCCAGCAGTCAGTTAGCGGGAGGTACGAATGAGCAGTTCTTC. This translates into CASSQLAGGTNEQFF.

The chain is built from TRBV5-1 and TRBJ1-2; TRBD1 might be the D (5 bases). Trimming pared 0 bases from V and 2 bases from J, leaving 17 bases between. The CDR3 is 17 residues long. Germline CDR1 reads SGHRS; CDR2 reads YFSETQ. The CDR3 reads CASSLGVSATVNYGYTF. The CDR3 region has the DNA TGCGCCAGCAGCTTGGGGGTTTCAGCGACAGTGAACTATGGCTACACCTTC. The full variable domain, rest sourced from reference TRBV5-1 and TRBJ1-2, is KAGVTQTPRYLIKTRGQQVTLSCSPISGHRSVSWYQQTPGQGLQFLFEYFSETQRNKGNFPGRFSGRQFSNSRSEMNVSTLELGDSALYLCASSLGVSATVNYGYTFGSGTRLTVV.

The rearrangement uses TRBV6-6 and TRBJ2-3; no clear D. Germline assignment: CDR1 MNHNY and CDR2 SVGAGI (reference sequence). The CDR3 contains 12 residues. The V end was cut by 5 bases, the J end by 2 bases, with 5 bases between. CDR3 protein: CASSPITDTQYF. In DNA form, the CDR3 reads TGTGCCAGCAGTCCTATCACAGATACGCAGTATTTT.

V and J are TRBV5-1 and TRBJ2-3, with 7 bases that match TRBD2. The V gene end was trimmed by 3 bases and the J gene end by 5 bases; junction bases not matched to a gene: 6. The CDR3 loop spans 14 amino acids. CDR1 and CDR2 from the germline V gene are SGHRS and YFSETQ. The DNA for the CDR3 is TGCGCCAGCAGCTCGCTAGCGGTAAGAGATACGCAGTATTTT. It is translated as CASSSLAVRDTQYF.

The chain combines TRBV6-5 with TRBJ2-7; D is possibly TRBD1 (5 bases). With 7 bases removed from V and 5 bases from J, the gap between germline ends came to 18 bases. The CDR3 is made up of 14 amino acids. Germline loops: CDR1 MNHEY, CDR2 SVGAGI. CDR3 bases: TGTGCCAGCATCCTATCCCCAGGGTCCCACGAGCAGTACTTC. This sequence encodes CASILSPGSHEQYF.